Below are 8 T cell receptor beta chains sequenced from a single sample in a study of cytomegalovirus exposure and HLA in healthy donors. The PCR employed 60 Vbeta primers together with 13 Jbeta primers. Data came from immunoSEQ multiplex PCR; TCRdb stores just in-frame clones and leaves some out. The data show approximately 180,000 clones, under 90% seen once. Sequences were obtained from PBMCs. The receptors stem from a man aged 18 to 29 in good health and CMV-seronegative.

This chain links TRBV7-6 with TRBJ2-2; D remains unclear. The CDR3 runs 13 residues. Deletions cut 2 bases from V and 7 bases from J, with 8 bases between. In germline, CDR1 is SGHVS, CDR2 FNYEAQ. CDR3 protein: CASSLTLGGELFF. The CDR3 bases are TGTGCCAGCAGCTTAACTCTAGGCGGGGAGCTGTTTTTT.

The chain couples TRBV19 to TRBJ2-7; TRBD1 agrees at 8 bases. The trim removed 4 bases at V and 6 bases at J, leaving 2 bases unmatched. This CDR3 has 12 amino acids. Per germline, CDR1 LNHDA and CDR2 SQIVND (reference sequence). CDR3 nucleotide sequence: TGTGCCAGTAGTAGAACAGGGGGCGAGCAGTACTTC. Amino acids: CASSRTGGEQYF.

The chain combines TRBV9 with TRBJ1-2; a possible D gene is TRBD1 (6 bases). V was pared by 2 bases and J by 3 bases, with 20 bases between. CDR1 and CDR2 from the germline V gene are SGDLS and YYNGEE. CDR3 length: 17 residues. The CDR3 loop is CASSVHPLTGPDYGYTF. The CDR3 DNA follows: TGTGCCAGCAGCGTCCACCCCTTGACAGGTCCGGACTATGGCTACACCTTC.

The J gene is TRBJ2-7, the V gene TRBV23-1, with TRBD1 as a possible D gene (5 bases). TRBV23-1 is assigned to the ORF class and has an uncertain function. The CDR3 has 11 residues. V was clipped by 8 bases and J by 6 bases, with 11 bases between them. The DNA of the CDR3 is TGCGCCAGCGTCAGGGTAGCCGAGCAGTACTTC. Translated: CASVRVAEQYF.

The chain combines TRBV5-8 with TRBJ2-7, with unresolved D. The length of the CDR3 is 12 residues. Trimming removed 4 bases from V and 3 bases from J, with 8 bases in between. Germline loops: CDR1 SGHTS, CDR2 YDEGEE. The CDR3 region has the DNA TGTGCCAGCAGCCTGGACGGCTACGAGCAGTACTTC. Its protein is CASSLDGYEQYF.

The J gene is TRBJ2-1, the V gene TRBV11-2; TRBD1 is a possible D gene (5 bases). V lost 5 bases, J lost 3 bases, and 17 bases lay in between. CDR1 SGHAT and CDR2 FQNNGV come from the germline V gene. This CDR3 is 16 amino acids long. CDR3 sequence reads: CASSPVGRGRYNEQFF. CDR3 in DNA: TGTGCCAGCAGCCCCGTAGGTAGGGGCCGCTACAATGAGCAGTTCTTC. Supplemented by reference TRBV11-2 and TRBJ2-1, the full variable domain reads EAGVAQSPRYKIIEKRQSVAFWCNPISGHATLYWYQQILGQGPKLLIQFQNNGVVDDSQLPKDRFSAERLKGVDSTLKIQPAKLEDSAVYLCASSPVGRGRYNEQFFGPGTRLTVL.

This sequence joins TRBV9 and TRBJ2-7; D possibly corresponds to TRBD2 (7 bases). CDR1 and CDR2 (germline): SGDLS, YYNGEE. The CDR3 extends over 13 amino acids. V was trimmed by 3 bases and J by 6 bases, leaving 13 bases between them. The CDR3 reads CASSGGGGGEQYF. DNA of the CDR3: TGTGCCAGCAGCGGAGGGGGGGGCGGCGAGCAGTACTTC.

The chain is built from TRBV6-5 and TRBJ2-5, with 9 bases fitting TRBD1. J lost 5 bases, V lost 7 bases, and 8 bases had no gene match. Germline CDR1 MNHEY, CDR2 SVGAGI. The CDR3 covers 14 residues. CDR3 DNA: TGTGCCAGCATGGGAGGGACAGGGTGGGAGACCCAGTACTTC. Translation gives CASMGGTGWETQYF.